This entry lists 11 T cell receptor beta chains sequenced from one sample in a study of blood T cell repertoires in COVID-19. Produced via immunoSEQ multiplex PCR; TCRdb's table is partial and in-frame only. The table includes over 150,000 clones, 90% detected once. The sequenced sample consisted of peripheral blood. The origin of the receptors is a man aged 50 or older with acute or convalescent COVID-19.

V is TRBV5-1 and J is TRBJ2-3; TRBD2 aligns across 9 bases. Germline CDR1 and CDR2: SGHRS and YFSETQ. The CDR3 length is 15 residues. The V and J ends lost 4 bases and 7 bases, in that order; junction bases with no gene match: 10. The CDR3 bases are TGCGCCAGCAGCACGACTAGCGGAGGGCCCTATACGCAGTATTTT. Translated, it gives CASSTTSGGPYTQYF.

This clone was detected only a few times. The gene calls are TRBV18 and TRBJ2-7; 7 nucleotides line up with TRBD1. Germline assignment: CDR1 KGHSH and CDR2 LQKENI. Losses at the gene ends were 4 bases for V and 3 bases for J; bases not matched to a gene: 9. This CDR3 spans 15 amino acids. The CDR3 reads CASSLEQGRNYEQYF. Here the CDR3 DNA reads TGTGCCAGCTCACTGGAACAGGGGAGAAACTACGAGCAGTACTTC.

This chain uses TRBV4-1 with TRBJ1-2; no definite D call. Germline assignment: CDR1 MGHRA and CDR2 YSYEKL. This CDR3 has 14 amino acids. V lost 0 bases, J lost 1 base, and 6 bases lay in between. The chain's CDR3 is CASSQERFNYGYTF. CDR3 in DNA: TGCGCCAGCAGCCAAGAACGGTTTAACTATGGCTACACCTTC.

The chain couples TRBV27 to TRBJ2-3, with 10 bases that match TRBD2. The V gene end was trimmed by 3 bases and the J gene end by 0 bases; junction bases not matched to a gene: 15. From germline, CDR1 is MNHEY and CDR2 SMNVEV (reference sequence). CDR3 size: 20 residues. The CDR3 nucleotides read TGTGCCAGCAGTTTGCTTAGACTAGCGGGTCCTCTAACTAGCACAGATACGCAGTATTTT. Protein product: CASSLLRLAGPLTSTDTQYF.

The CDR3 sequence: CATQGRFDNEQFF. In DNA form, the CDR3 reads TGTGCCACCCAGGGTAGATTTGACAATGAGCAGTTCTTC. The gene calls are TRBV19 and TRBJ2-1, with TRBD1 as a possible D gene (5 bases). Per the germline V gene, CDR1 is LNHDA and CDR2 is SQIVND (reference sequence). There are 13 residues in the CDR3. With 10 bases removed from V and 5 bases from J, the gap between germline ends came to 15 bases.

V gene TRBV28 combines with J gene TRBJ2-1, with D perhaps matching TRBD1 (6 bases). The V gene lost 2 bases and the J gene lost 8 bases, with 13 bases spanning the gap. The CDR3 runs to 14 residues. The germline V gene has CDR1 MDHEN and CDR2 SYDVKM. Written as DNA, the CDR3 is TGTGCCAGCAGTTTAAGACAGGTGAACGATGAGCAGTTCTTC. Encoded protein: CASSLRQVNDEQFF.

V is TRBV19 and J is TRBJ2-1, with 13 bases lining up with TRBD2. The CDR3 covers 17 residues. Germline loops: CDR1 LNHDA, CDR2 SQIVND (reference sequence). Trimming cost V 9 bases and J 0 bases; bases outside gene matches: 8. For the CDR3, the DNA is TGTGCCAGCTCTGGGACTAGCGGGAAGACCTCCTACAATGAGCAGTTCTTC. Its protein is CASSGTSGKTSYNEQFF.

In this sample, this clone turned up a few times. This chain connects TRBV28 to TRBJ2-7; no reliable D call. The CDR3 has 17 amino acids. Trimming left V 3 bases short and J 1 base short, with 19 bases between. In germline, CDR1 is MDHEN, CDR2 SYDVKM. The DNA for the CDR3 is TGTGCCAGCAGTTTCTCCCTTGCGGCCTATCTATCCTACGAGCAGTACTTC. This gives the protein CASSFSLAAYLSYEQYF.

As regards this clone: A junction end diverges from the germline sequence, so it may reflect a read error. V is TRBV7-8 and J is TRBJ1-1; possibly TRBD1 for D (6 bases). The CDR3 covers 16 residues. Germline values: CDR1 SGHVS, CDR2 FQNEAQ. The CDR3 is CASSLAGQPMNTEAFF. The CDR3 DNA sequence: TGTGCCAGCAGCCTAGCCGGACAGCCCATGAACACTGAAGCTTTCTTT.

J is TRBJ2-1 and V is TRBV11-2; D may be TRBD1 (5 bases). Trimming pared 3 bases from V and 12 bases from J, leaving 9 bases between. CDR1 and CDR2 (germline): SGHAT, FQNNGV. The CDR3 runs to 11 residues. The CDR3 nucleotides read TGTGCCAGCAGCTTGCAGGGTGTGCAGTTCTTC. Protein sequence: CASSLQGVQFF.

The chain uses TRBV29-1 and TRBJ1-2; 7 bases are shared with TRBD1. Germline V gene lookup returns CDR1 SQVTM and CDR2 ANQGSEA. The ends lost 6 bases at V and 6 bases at J; junction bases unmatched: 10. This CDR3 contains 13 residues. The CDR3 sequence: CSVRDRSLDGYTF. CDR3 bases: TGCAGCGTGAGGGACAGAAGCCTAGATGGCTACACCTTC.